Listed below are T cell receptor beta chains from one sample, sequenced in a study of blood T cell repertoires in COVID-19. Profiled with immunoSEQ multiplex PCR; TCRdb holds only in-frame clones, not every one. The table includes 150,000 to 200,000 clones, more than 80% detected once. The specimen sequenced was PBMCs or T cells enriched from blood (not recorded which). Every receptor here comes from a middle-aged man who had recovered from COVID-19. Both conserved end residues are part of each CDR3. D genes are given only for firm matches. Expanded clones are given a class, and other clones once, few, many or no size at all.

j_gene,abundance,d_gene,v_gene,CDR3aa,CDR3nt
TRBJ1-4,few,TRBD1,TRBV3-1/TRBV3-2,CASSGDSFSTNEKLFF,TGTGCCAGCAGCGGGGACAGTTTCTCAACTAATGAAAAACTGTTTTTT
TRBJ1-4,.,TRBD1,TRBV28,CASSQIWDRGRTNEKLFF,TGTGCCAGCAGCCAGATATGGGACAGGGGGCGAACTAATGAAAAACTGTTTTTT
TRBJ1-1,.,.,TRBV5-1,CASSLVSSGPGTEAFF,TGCGCCAGCAGCTTGGTATCTTCGGGCCCGGGGACTGAAGCTTTCTTT
TRBJ2-6,.,.,TRBV14,CASSLRVSSGANVLTF,TGTGCCAGCAGCCTAAGAGTCTCCTCTGGGGCCAACGTCCTGACTTTC
TRBJ1-2,.,.,TRBV9,CASSVDQGGDYGYTF,TGTGCCAGCAGCGTAGATCAGGGTGGGGACTATGGCTACACCTTC
TRBJ1-2,.,.,TRBV19,CASSPTGLGYTF,TGTGCCAGTAGTCCAACAGGGCTTGGCTACACCTTC
TRBJ1-3,.,TRBD1,TRBV10-1,CASTPDRGRSGNTIYF,TGCGCCAGCACCCCGGACAGGGGGCGCTCTGGAAACACCATATATTTT
TRBJ1-5,.,.,TRBV19,CASSITSGRKPQHF,TGTGCCAGTAGTATCACTTCAGGGCGAAAGCCCCAGCATTTT
TRBJ1-1,.,.,TRBV7-9,CASSHGDTEAFF,TGTGCCAGCAGTCACGGAGATACTGAAGCTTTCTTT
TRBJ2-7,.,.,TRBV15,CATSRDHGSYYEQYF,TGTGCCACCAGCAGAGATCACGGGAGTTACTACGAGCAGTACTTC
TRBJ1-4,.,.,TRBV4-1,CASSLGGTGHEKLFF,TGCGCCAGCAGCCTAGGCGGAACAGGGCATGAAAAACTGTTTTTT
TRBJ2-7,.,TRBD1,TRBV7-9,CASSFPDRGEQYF,TGTGCCAGCAGCTTCCCAGACAGGGGCGAGCAGTACTTC
TRBJ1-1,.,TRBD1,TRBV14,CASSALRGQEGALAFF,TGTGCCAGCAGCGCGCTGCGAGGGCAAGAGGGGGCCTTAGCTTTCTTT
TRBJ2-7,.,.,TRBV27,CASSLGGVGSYEQYF,TGTGCCAGCAGCCTTGGAGGAGTCGGCTCCTACGAGCAGTACTTC
TRBJ1-5,.,.,TRBV7-4,CASTSAAPEQPQHF,TGTGCCAGCACATCGGCGGCCCCTGAGCAGCCCCAGCATTTT
TRBJ1-2,few,TRBD1,TRBV5-1,CASSLAGQGIYGYTF,TGCGCCAGCAGCTTAGCGGGACAGGGAATTTATGGCTACACCTTC
TRBJ2-1,.,.,TRBV19,CASSMVPGTNEQFF,TGTGCCAGTAGTATGGTCCCGGGAACTAATGAGCAGTTCTTC
TRBJ2-7,.,.,TRBV5-1,CASSLNPREQYF,TGCGCCAGCAGCTTGAACCCCCGGGAGCAGTACTTC
TRBJ2-1,.,TRBD2,TRBV18,CASSPARTSGGDNEQFF,TGTGCCAGCTCACCCGCCCGGACTAGCGGGGGAGACAATGAGCAGTTCTTC
TRBJ1-1,.,.,TRBV5-1,CASSLDGGRNTEAFF,TGCGCCAGCAGCTTGGACGGGGGGAGGAACACTGAAGCTTTCTTT
TRBJ1-1,.,.,TRBV11-3,CASSFRETEAFF,TGTGCCAGCAGCTTCAGGGAAACTGAAGCTTTCTTT
TRBJ2-3,.,.,TRBV2,CASRNRPTDTQYF,TGTGCCAGCAGGAACAGGCCCACAGATACGCAGTATTTT
TRBJ1-1,.,.,TRBV19,CASSIVDSLTEAFF,TGTGCCAGTAGTATAGTCGACAGTTTGACTGAAGCTTTCTTT
TRBJ2-1,.,TRBD2,TRBV28,CASRAGTSGPDWDEQFF,TGTGCCAGCAGAGCCGGGACTAGCGGGCCGGATTGGGATGAGCAGTTCTTC
TRBJ1-2,.,.,TRBV12-3/TRBV12-4,CASNTAYGYTF,TGTGCCAGCAATACAGCATATGGCTACACCTTC
TRBJ1-2,.,.,TRBV5-1,CASSEQTGPLNYGYTF,TGCGCCAGCAGCGAACAGACAGGACCCCTTAACTATGGCTACACCTTC
TRBJ1-6,.,.,TRBV6-5,CASRQGLGSPLHF,TGTGCCAGCAGACAGGGCCTAGGGTCACCCCTCCACTTT
TRBJ1-4,.,TRBD1,TRBV5-1,CASGTALNEKLFF,TGCGCCAGCGGGACAGCCCTTAATGAAAAACTGTTTTTT
TRBJ1-5,.,.,TRBV19,CASSSRGRAVGSNQPQHF,TGTGCCAGTAGTTCACGCGGCAGGGCCGTGGGGAGCAATCAGCCCCAGCATTTT
TRBJ1-2,few,TRBD1,TRBV9,CASSAQGRDRVDGYTF,TGTGCCAGCAGCGCCCAAGGACGGGACAGGGTCGATGGCTACACCTTC
TRBJ1-2,.,.,TRBV10-3,CAISAGNPDGYTF,TGTGCCATCAGTGCAGGAAATCCCGATGGCTACACCTTC
TRBJ2-3,.,.,TRBV24-1,CATSDSPILSTDTQYF,TGTGCCACCAGTGATTCGCCGATCCTATCCACGGATACGCAGTATTTT
TRBJ2-7,.,TRBD1,TRBV29-1,CSVEVGFGDSPSEQYF,TGCAGCGTTGAAGTGGGGTTCGGGGACAGCCCCTCCGAGCAGTACTTC
TRBJ2-7,.,.,TRBV6-5,CASSYSASVAEQYF,TGTGCCAGCAGTTACTCGGCTAGCGTCGCCGAGCAGTACTTC
TRBJ1-2,.,TRBD1,TRBV9,CASSPRTGYGYTF,TGTGCCAGCAGCCCACGGACAGGATATGGCTACACCTTC
TRBJ2-7,.,TRBD1,TRBV10-3,CAISESPGTGGSHF,TGTGCCATCAGTGAGTCGCCCGGGACAGGTGGCTCCCACTTC
TRBJ1-2,.,TRBD1,TRBV30,CAWSVLEGAHNGYTF,TGTGCCTGGAGTGTACTAGAGGGGGCGCATAATGGCTACACCTTC
TRBJ1-2,.,.,TRBV27,CASSLSTAHYGYTF,TGTGCCAGCAGTTTATCGACAGCTCACTATGGCTACACCTTC
TRBJ1-2,once,.,TRBV6-5,CASSYARGANYGYTF,TGTGCCAGCAGCTACGCCCGCGGAGCTAACTATGGCTACACCTTC
TRBJ1-1,once,.,TRBV11-3,CASSLAPGDEAFF,TGTGCCAGCAGCTTAGCTCCGGGAGACGAAGCTTTCTTT
TRBJ2-3,.,TRBD1,TRBV24-1,CATSVGDRSTDTQYF,TGTGCCACCAGTGTGGGGGACAGGAGCACAGATACGCAGTATTTT
TRBJ2-6,.,TRBD1,TRBV7-9,CASSPQGAGANVLTF,TGTGCCAGCAGCCCCCAGGGGGCTGGGGCCAACGTCCTGACTTTC
TRBJ2-6,.,.,TRBV5-1,CASSEGVSGANVLTF,TGCGCCAGCAGCGAGGGGGTCTCTGGGGCCAACGTCCTGACTTTC
TRBJ2-7,once,TRBD1,TRBV19,CASSHPGQTYEQYF,TGTGCCAGTAGTCACCCGGGACAGACCTACGAGCAGTACTTC
TRBJ2-7,.,.,TRBV6-5,CASIGGDRVYEQYF,TGTGCCAGCATCGGGGGGGACAGAGTCTACGAGCAGTACTTC
TRBJ1-1,.,.,TRBV29-1,CSVSPGVNTEAFF,TGCAGCGTCTCCCCCGGGGTGAACACTGAAGCTTTCTTT
TRBJ2-3,.,.,TRBV29-1,CSVEAGVGTDTQYF,TGCAGCGTTGAAGCCGGGGTTGGCACAGATACGCAGTATTTT
TRBJ1-2,.,.,TRBV6-5,CASTIGGGYNSYTF,TGTGCCAGCACCATAGGCGGCGGGTATAATAGCTACACCTTC
TRBJ2-7,.,.,TRBV7-9,CASSTGTNELPTYEQYF,TGTGCCAGCAGCACTGGGACAAACGAACTTCCGACCTACGAGCAGTACTTC
TRBJ2-3,.,TRBD2,TRBV19,CASSIMAPSGRKADTQYF,TGTGCCAGTAGTATAATGGCTCCTAGCGGGAGAAAGGCAGATACGCAGTATTTT
TRBJ1-1,.,.,TRBV18,CASSPLGNSEAFF,TGTGCCAGCTCACCACTTGGAAACAGCGAAGCTTTCTTT
TRBJ2-5,.,TRBD2,TRBV2,CASSDAGGAAETQYF,TGTGCCAGCAGTGATGCGGGGGGCGCAGCGGAGACCCAGTACTTC
TRBJ1-6,.,TRBD1,TRBV5-4,CASSLSLTGESPLHF,TGTGCCAGCAGCTTGTCTCTGACAGGGGAATCCCCCCTCCACTTT
TRBJ1-1,.,TRBD1,TRBV13,CAKSDRGTEAFF,TGTGCCAAATCAGACAGGGGCACTGAAGCTTTCTTT
TRBJ1-5,.,.,TRBV12-3/TRBV12-4,CASSLVGNQPQHF,TGTGCCAGCAGTTTAGTCGGCAATCAGCCCCAGCATTTT